The 20 T cell receptor beta chains reported below all come from one sample, sequenced in a study of spatial heterogeneity in lung cancer. What these receptors recognize is not known. TCRdb used MiXCR to reprocess the 5' RACE reads, holding one entry per CDR3 protein. The sample carries about 3,600 distinct CDR3 sequences, over 8.5% recorded once. Indicated time point: sample taken at primary tumor resection. Regarding the study as a whole: One measure, the expanded intratumoral alpha and beta TCR count, tracked tumor mutation counts.

Here the sequenced sample was lung tumor tissue, taken at surgery. Source of these receptors: a male donor with early-stage non-small cell lung cancer.

By frequency in the sample, this clonotype is medium-sized. The V and J genes are TRBV9 and TRBJ2-7; the D is unclear. The CDR3 length is 14 residues. V was trimmed by 3 bases and J by 2 bases, leaving 12 bases between them. The germline V gene has CDR1 SGDLS and CDR2 YYNGEE. CDR3 coding DNA: TGTGCCAGCAGCGCCAGCCGGGTCACCTACGAGCAGTACTTC. Its protein is CASSASRVTYEQYF.

The rearrangement joins TRBV29-1 to TRBJ2-5; tentatively, D is TRBD2 (5 bases). The CDR3 has 12 residues. Trimming left V 6 bases short and J 1 base short, with 9 bases between. In germline, CDR1 is SQVTM, CDR2 ANQGSEA. CDR3 bases: TGCAGCGTGATCGGGATCCAAGAGACCCAGTACTTC. This sequence encodes CSVIGIQETQYF.

This chain links TRBV28 with TRBJ1-2; TRBD1 might be the D (5 bases). Germline lookup yields CDR1 MDHEN and CDR2 SYDVKM. The CDR3 totals 13 residues. The ends were cut back, 7 bases at V and 5 bases at J, with 14 bases in the middle. CDR3: CASTTGRGYGYTF. In DNA, the CDR3 is TGTGCCAGCACCACAGGTCGGGGATATGGCTACACCTTC.

This clonotype has only one observation. This chain connects TRBV29-1 to TRBJ2-3; no definite D call. The CDR3 length is 12 residues. CDR1 and CDR2 (germline): SQVTM, ANQGSEA. The V gene lost 6 bases and the J gene lost 2 bases, with 9 bases spanning the gap. CDR3 nucleotides: TGCAGCGTCCCGTGCCTCACAGATACGCAGTATTTT. This encodes CSVPCLTDTQYF.

This clonotype occurred many times. This chain links TRBV7-9 with TRBJ1-1; no reliable D call. Trimming left V 3 bases short and J 1 base short, with 6 bases between. Germline lookup yields CDR1 SEHNR and CDR2 FQNEAQ (reference sequence). This CDR3 region has 13 residues. In nucleotides, the CDR3 is TGTGCCAGCAGCTTCGACGAGAACACTGAAGCTTTCTTT. Translated, it gives CASSFDENTEAFF.

This clonotype is large (0.1 to 1%). This chain joins TRBV30 and TRBJ2-2; 7 nucleotides match TRBD1. With 0 bases clipped from V and 2 bases from J, the junction kept 9 bases outside the gene matches. There are 17 residues in the CDR3. Per germline, CDR1 GTSNPN and CDR2 SVGIG (reference sequence). CDR3 coding DNA: TGTGCCTGGAGTGTACGAGGGGGACAGATAAACACCGGGGAGCTGTTTTTT. Its protein product is CAWSVRGGQINTGELFF.

This clonotype is medium-sized within its sample. The chain couples TRBV27 to TRBJ1-1, with 10 bases lining up with TRBD1. The J segment lost 6 bases and the V segment lost 8 bases, leaving 9 bases of the junction unmatched. In germline, CDR1 is MNHEY, CDR2 SMNVEV (reference sequence). CDR3 size: 14 residues. The CDR3 coding sequence is TGTGCCAGCCGACAGGGGGCGGGAATGGCTGAAGCTTTCTTT. The encoded protein is CASRQGAGMAEAFF.

This chain links TRBV29-1 with TRBJ2-3; D might be TRBD2 (6 bases). The CDR3 totals 14 residues. Trimming left V 4 bases short and J 0 bases short, with 11 bases between. Germline V gives CDR1 SQVTM, CDR2 ANQGSEA. Here the CDR3 DNA reads TGCAGCGTTGGTCGGGGGTCTAGCACAGATACGCAGTATTTT. Encoded protein: CSVGRGSSTDTQYF.

By sample share, this clonotype is medium-sized (0.01 to 0.1%). The V call is TRBV7-2, the J call TRBJ2-5, with D tentatively TRBD1 (5 bases). Trimming pared 5 bases from V and 7 bases from J, leaving 17 bases between. Germline V CDR1 and CDR2: SGHTA, FQGNSA. The length of the CDR3 is 14 residues. The CDR3 reads CASSILPSQGTQYF. CDR3 nucleotides: TGTGCCAGCAGCATACTCCCATCCCAGGGGACCCAGTACTTC.

This clonotype is medium-sized (0.01 to 0.1%). V gene TRBV20-1 combines with J gene TRBJ1-1; D gene ambiguous. V lost 6 bases, J lost 1 base, and 9 bases lay in between. There are 12 residues in the CDR3. Germline V gene data show CDR1 as DFQATT and CDR2 as SNEGSKA (reference sequence). The CDR3 DNA follows: TGCAGTGCCCCGGACTGGAACACTGAAGCTTTCTTT. Its translation is CSAPDWNTEAFF.

This clonotype rates as medium-sized. V gene TRBV20-1 combines with J gene TRBJ2-1, with D possibly matching TRBD1 (5 bases). The CDR3 extends over 12 amino acids. CDR1 DFQATT and CDR2 SNEGSKA come from the germline V gene (reference sequence). V dropped 4 bases and J dropped 6 bases, with 10 bases sitting between them. The CDR3 sequence is CSATLDINEQFF. CDR3 sequence (DNA): TGCAGTGCTACCCTGGACATCAATGAGCAGTTCTTC.

Within the sample, this clonotype is medium-sized (0.01 to 0.1%). The chain recombines TRBV5-6 with TRBJ2-2; 7 bases are a match to TRBD1. V trimming: 3 bases; J trimming: 0 bases; junction bases outside the gene matches: 5. Germline CDR1 is SGHDT and CDR2 is YYEEEE. The CDR3 is 16 residues long. CDR3: CASSSPGTANTGELFF. In nucleotides, the CDR3 is TGTGCCAGCAGCTCTCCCGGGACAGCGAACACCGGGGAGCTGTTTTTT.

In this sample, this clonotype turned up once. The rearrangement links TRBV6-5 to TRBJ1-5, with D possibly TRBD1 on 6 matching bases. V gave up 0 bases and J gave up 6 bases, with 12 bases separating them. Germline V gene sequence: CDR1 MNHEY, CDR2 SVGAGI. The CDR3 runs 15 residues. For the CDR3, the DNA is TGTGCCAGCAGTTACTCCAGGGGCTTGGGTCAGCCCCAGCATTTT. This gives the protein CASSYSRGLGQPQHF.

By share, this clonotype ranks as medium-sized. The V call is TRBV4-3, the J call TRBJ2-2, with D tentatively TRBD1 (5 bases). Deletions cut 0 bases from V and 4 bases from J, with 12 bases between. Germline CDR1 LGHNA, CDR2 YSLEER. CDR3 size: 16 residues. CDR3: CASSQETGQGTGELFF. For the CDR3, the DNA is TGCGCCAGCAGCCAAGAAACAGGTCAGGGCACCGGGGAGCTGTTTTTT.

By share, this clonotype ranks as medium-sized (0.01 to 0.1%). CDR3 sequence: CASSLRLAGGPYNEQFF. The CDR3 region has the DNA TGTGCCAGCAGTTTAAGACTAGCGGGAGGACCCTACAATGAGCAGTTCTTC. The rearrangement links TRBV28 to TRBJ2-1; 13 bases fit TRBD2. Germline V lookup: CDR1 MDHEN, CDR2 SYDVKM. This CDR3 comprises 17 residues. The trim removed 2 bases at V and 2 bases at J, leaving 3 bases unmatched.

By sample share, this clonotype is medium-sized. V and J are TRBV5-6 and TRBJ2-5, with D tentatively TRBD2 (5 bases). Trimming took off 1 base at V and 4 bases at J, with 23 bases between the two ends. Germline V gene data show CDR1 as SGHDT and CDR2 as YYEEEE. The CDR3 is 18 amino acids. CDR3 in amino acids: CASSLTEGPSTLPETQYF. The DNA of the CDR3 is TGTGCCAGCAGCTTGACTGAGGGTCCTAGCACCCTCCCAGAGACCCAGTACTTC.

This clonotype showed up just a few times. The chain couples TRBV12-3 or TRBV12-4 to TRBJ2-5; perhaps TRBD2 as D (6 bases). The CDR3 has 15 amino acids. The V gene lost 6 bases and the J gene lost 4 bases, with 18 bases spanning the gap. CDR3 DNA: TGTGCCAGCAGCCGAACCGGGAGTAAGGGAGAGACCCAGTACTTC. The encoded protein is CASSRTGSKGETQYF.

By frequency in the sample, this clonotype is medium-sized. V is TRBV2 and J is TRBJ1-6; D not resolved. Deletions cut 4 bases from V and 6 bases from J, with 16 bases between. CDR3 length: 16 amino acids. Germline V lookup: CDR1 SNHLY, CDR2 FYNNEI. The CDR3 coding sequence is TGTGCCAGCAGTGGGGTAGGGTCCTTGCCTAATTCACCCCTCCACTTT. Its protein is CASSGVGSLPNSPLHF.

This clonotype was seen repeatedly, ten times or more. This sequence joins TRBV28 and TRBJ1-1; 10 nucleotides match TRBD1. Germline V gene sequence: CDR1 MDHEN, CDR2 SYDVKM. The CDR3 has 15 amino acids. The V and J ends lost 6 bases and 4 bases, in that order; junction bases with no gene match: 8. The CDR3 sequence: CASRRQGADGTEAFF. CDR3 nucleotide sequence: TGTGCCAGCAGGAGACAGGGGGCTGATGGCACTGAAGCTTTCTTT.

This clonotype qualifies as medium-sized. The chain is built from TRBV24-1 and TRBJ2-7; D is uncertain. Trimming shortened V by 2 bases and J by 3 bases, and 4 bases separated the two germline ends. The length of the CDR3 is 12 residues. Germline CDR1 is KGHDR and CDR2 is SFDVKD. The DNA of the CDR3 is TGTGCCACCAGTGATTCCGACTACGAGCAGTACTTC. This sequence encodes CATSDSDYEQYF.